The 2 T cell receptor beta chains below were found in one sample sequenced in a study of long-term antiretroviral therapy in people with HIV. Investigators performed immunoSEQ version v3.0 at survey level. Only in-frame clones appear in the TCRdb table, and some are missing; sequencing was by immunoSEQ multiplex PCR. Of tens of thousands of clones in the sample, under 85% were seen once. The sample was unsorted PBMCs, taken 1.1 years before starting antiretroviral therapy. These receptors were obtained from a woman aged 40 to 50 with HIV.

The table lists this clone with a count of one. V gene TRBV19 combines with J gene TRBJ2-1; a possible D gene is TRBD1 (6 bases). The CDR3 runs 15 residues. V was trimmed by 11 bases and J by 0 bases, leaving 17 bases between them. The germline V gene encodes CDR1 LNHDA and CDR2 SQIVND (reference sequence). The CDR3 loop is CACTAGTSSYNEQFF. DNA for the CDR3: TGTGCCTGCACAGCCGGGACAAGCTCCTACAATGAGCAGTTCTTC.

The table lists this clone with a few counts. This chain connects TRBV2 to TRBJ1-2; the D gene is possibly TRBD1 (5 bases). The CDR3 is made up of 13 amino acids. Deletions cut 7 bases from V and 4 bases from J, with 13 bases between. Germline values: CDR1 SNHLY, CDR2 FYNNEI. The chain's CDR3 is CASMIRDLYGYTF. The CDR3, as DNA: TGTGCCAGCATGATCAGGGACCTCTATGGCTACACCTTC.